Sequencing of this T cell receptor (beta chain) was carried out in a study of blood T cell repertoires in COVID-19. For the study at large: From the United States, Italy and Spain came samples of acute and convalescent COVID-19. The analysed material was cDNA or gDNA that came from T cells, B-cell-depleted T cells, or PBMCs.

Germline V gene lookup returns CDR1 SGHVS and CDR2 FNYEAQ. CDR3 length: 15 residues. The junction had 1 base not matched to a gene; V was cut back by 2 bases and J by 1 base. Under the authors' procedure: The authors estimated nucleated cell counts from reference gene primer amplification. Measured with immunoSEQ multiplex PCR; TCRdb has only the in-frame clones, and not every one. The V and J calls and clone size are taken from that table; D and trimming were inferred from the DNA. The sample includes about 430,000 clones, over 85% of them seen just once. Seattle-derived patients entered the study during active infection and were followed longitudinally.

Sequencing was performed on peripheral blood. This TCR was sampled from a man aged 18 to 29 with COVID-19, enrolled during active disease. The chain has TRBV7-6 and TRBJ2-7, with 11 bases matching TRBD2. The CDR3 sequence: CASSLPSGGSYEQYF. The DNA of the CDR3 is TGTGCCAGCAGCTTACCTAGCGGGGGGTCCTACGAGCAGTACTTC.